What follows are 18 T cell receptor beta chains derived from one specimen sequenced in a study of T cells in narcolepsy. Sequencing used immunoSEQ multiplex PCR; TCRdb keeps in-frame clones, though not all of them. This sample yields tens of thousands of clones, of which approximately 85% are seen a single time; roughly a tenth belongs to the top ten. Sequenced input: memory (CD45RA-) CD4+ T cells from blood. The receptors originated from a human donor in good health.

About this clone: Its ends do not fully match the called genes, so a read error is possible. V is TRBV5-6 and J is TRBJ2-5; D tentatively fits TRBD1 or TRBD2 (6 bases each). The CDR3 covers 16 residues. Germline V gene sequence: CDR1 SGHDT, CDR2 YYEEEE. For the CDR3, the DNA is TGTGCCAGCAGCCCGGGGGCTAGTGGTTGGCAAGAGGCCCAGTACTTC. Amino acids: CASSPGASGWQEAQYF.

The genes are TRBV5-6 and TRBJ2-1, with 8 bases matching TRBD2. The CDR3 loop spans 17 amino acids. V lost 0 bases, J lost 1 base, and 6 bases stayed unmatched. From germline, CDR1 is SGHDT and CDR2 YYEEEE. The CDR3 reads CASSLVGGALSYNEQFF. The DNA for the CDR3 is TGTGCCAGCAGCTTGGTCGGGGGGGCGTTGTCCTACAATGAGCAGTTCTTC.

The chain couples TRBV19 to TRBJ1-5, with 9 bases matching TRBD1. Unmatched junction bases numbered 9, after V lost 5 bases and J lost 4 bases. This CDR3 region has 16 residues. Germline CDR1 is LNHDA and CDR2 is SQIVND (reference sequence). The CDR3 nucleotides read TGTGCCAGTAGTCCGAAGGACAGGGGAAGTAATCAGCCCCAGCATTTT. Its protein is CASSPKDRGSNQPQHF.

This sequence joins TRBV29-1 and TRBJ2-1; 7 bases agree with TRBD1. Unmatched junction bases numbered 5, after V lost 6 bases and J lost 6 bases. The CDR3 sequence is 12 residues long. The germline V gene encodes CDR1 SQVTM and CDR2 ANQGSEA. CDR3 residues: CSVRGDSNEQFF. The CDR3 DNA sequence: TGCAGCGTCCGAGGGGACAGCAATGAGCAGTTCTTC.

The V call is TRBV15, the J call TRBJ2-7; D gene ambiguous. The CDR3 runs to 12 residues. V lost 5 bases, J lost 7 bases, and 12 bases lay in between. Germline CDR1 is LNHNV and CDR2 is YYDKDF (reference sequence). The CDR3, as DNA: TGTGCCACCAGCCTACAGCTGGGAGAGCAGTACTTC. This gives the protein CATSLQLGEQYF.

This chain joins TRBV6-6 and TRBJ1-1; D not certain. This CDR3 has 12 amino acids. CDR1 and CDR2 (germline): MNHNY, SVGAGI (reference sequence). Trimming stripped 7 bases from V and 2 bases from J, with 8 bases between. The CDR3 is CASTRPNTEAFF. The CDR3 bases are TGTGCCAGCACTCGGCCTAACACTGAAGCTTTCTTT.

This clone was found a few times. The V and J genes are TRBV4-2 and TRBJ2-3, with TRBD2 identical over 8 bases. CDR3 size: 17 residues. Germline V CDR1 and CDR2: LGHNA, YNFKEQ. The V gene end was trimmed by 3 bases and the J gene end by 2 bases; junction bases not matched to a gene: 10. CDR3 DNA: TGTGCCAGCAGCCAGCTGAGGGGCGGGAGGTCCACAGATACGCAGTATTTT. Its protein is CASSQLRGGRSTDTQYF.

CDR3 coding DNA: TGTGCCTGGAGCCGGGACAGCAATCAGCCCCAGCATTTT. This codes for CAWSRDSNQPQHF. V is TRBV30 and J is TRBJ1-5, with D possibly TRBD1 on 5 matching bases. V was cut by 3 bases and J by 1 base, with 7 bases left in between. The V gene's germline CDR1 is GTSNPN and CDR2 SVGIG (reference sequence). The CDR3 covers 13 residues.

The chain carries TRBV6-1 and TRBJ2-7; 11 bases line up with TRBD1. From germline, CDR1 is MNHNS and CDR2 SASEGT. Losses at the gene ends were 8 bases for V and 4 bases for J; bases not matched to a gene: 7. The CDR3 is 14 amino acids. In nucleotides, the CDR3 is TGTGCCAGCGACCGGACAGGGGGCAGATACGAGCAGTACTTC. It encodes CASDRTGGRYEQYF.

The chain recombines TRBV2 with TRBJ1-1; no definite D call. The germline gives CDR1 SNHLY, CDR2 FYNNEI. This CDR3 has 13 residues. The ends were cut back, 10 bases at V and 5 bases at J, with 17 bases in the middle. CDR3 loop: CATKLERVTEAFF. The CDR3 coding sequence is TGTGCCACCAAACTTGAGAGGGTGACTGAAGCTTTCTTT.

J is TRBJ1-1 and V is TRBV19; D is undetermined. Germline lookup yields CDR1 LNHDA and CDR2 SQIVND (reference sequence). The V gene lost 5 bases and the J gene lost 3 bases, with 10 bases spanning the gap. The CDR3 runs to 13 residues. This chain's CDR3 is CASSPGWDTEAFF. In DNA form, the CDR3 reads TGTGCCAGTAGTCCAGGATGGGACACTGAAGCTTTCTTT.

Details on this clone: Other DNA sequences within the sample encode an identical CDR3. The chain combines TRBV5-1 with TRBJ1-1; D is undetermined. The V end was cut by 6 bases, the J end by 1 base, with 4 bases between. This CDR3 region has 11 residues. From germline, CDR1 is SGHRS and CDR2 YFSETQ. Here the CDR3 reads CASTGNTEAFF. The CDR3, as DNA: TGCGCCAGCACAGGGAACACTGAAGCTTTCTTT.

This clone was counted only a few times. Other DNA sequences of this sample code for an identical CDR3. The chain joins TRBV5-6 to TRBJ1-1, with a tentative D call TRBD1 (5 bases). There are 15 residues in the CDR3. CDR1 SGHDT and CDR2 YYEEEE come from the germline V gene. V was shortened by 5 bases and J by 5 bases, with 19 bases between the two germline ends. In DNA, the CDR3 is TGTGCCAGCAGGGGTCCGGGCATCGGGGGGACTGAAGCTTTCTTT. Its translation: CASRGPGIGGTEAFF.

The V call is TRBV2, the J call TRBJ1-2; no clear D. Germline-derived CDR1 and CDR2 are SNHLY and FYNNEI. The CDR3 runs to 13 residues. V lost 1 base, J lost 2 bases, and 5 bases lay in between. The CDR3 nucleotides read TGTGCCAGCAGTGAAGTACCGAACTATGGCTACACCTTC. Protein: CASSEVPNYGYTF.

The rearrangement links TRBV19 to TRBJ2-5, with D tentatively TRBD1 (6 bases). Germline CDR1 and CDR2: LNHDA and SQIVND (reference sequence). The length of the CDR3 is 14 residues. V shed 4 bases and J shed 5 bases, with 14 bases lying between them. This CDR3 is CASSTRDIVETQYF. CDR3 in DNA: TGTGCCAGTAGTACCCGGGACATAGTGGAGACCCAGTACTTC.

The chain links TRBV7-9 to TRBJ2-6; TRBD1 might be the D (5 bases). V was clipped by 0 bases and J by 2 bases, with 5 bases between them. The germline gives CDR1 SEHNR, CDR2 FQNEAQ (reference sequence). The CDR3 sequence is 15 residues long. DNA for the CDR3: TGTGCCAGCAGCTTAGCAGGGGCTGGGGCCAACGTCCTGACTTTC. Its translation: CASSLAGAGANVLTF.

This chain uses TRBV6-1 with TRBJ2-5; TRBD1 aligns across 11 bases. The germline V gene encodes CDR1 MNHNS and CDR2 SASEGT. This CDR3 region has 14 residues. Trimming took 6 bases from V and 4 from J; bases not matched to a gene: 4. The CDR3 reads CASSRTGGIETQYF. The CDR3 DNA sequence: TGTGCCAGCAGCAGGACAGGGGGCATAGAGACCCAGTACTTC.

The chain recombines TRBV6-5 with TRBJ2-1; D possibly corresponds to TRBD2 (5 bases). This CDR3 is 15 amino acids long. Looked up from germline, CDR1 is MNHEY and CDR2 is SVGAGI. Trimming removed 6 bases at V and 2 bases at J, with 14 bases between. The CDR3 sequence: CASSPRLLTYNEQFF. The DNA for the CDR3 is TGTGCCAGCAGCCCGAGACTACTGACCTACAATGAGCAGTTCTTC.